The 18 T cell receptor beta chains presented below share a single source sample, sequenced in a study of cytomegalovirus exposure and HLA in healthy donors. With 60 Vbeta and 13 Jbeta primers, the PCR was carried out. The assay was immunoSEQ multiplex PCR, and TCRdb's table has in-frame clones only and misses some. The data show around 98,000 clones, 65% to 80% seen once. The sample was PBMCs. The receptor source for this set is a human donor in good health.

The chain combines TRBV2 with TRBJ2-5; D gene unclear. The J call may be wrong; the DNA end is better matched by TRBJ2-7. This CDR3 is 11 amino acids long. Germline loops: CDR1 SNHLY, CDR2 FYNNEI. CDR3: CASSEYYEQYF. The CDR3 nucleotides are TGTGCCAGCAGTGAATACTACGAGCAGTACTTC.

The genes are TRBV5-1 and TRBJ1-2; 7 bases agree with TRBD1. CDR3 length equals 15 residues. Trimming cost V 0 bases and J 5 bases; bases outside gene matches: 7. The germline V gene has CDR1 SGHRS and CDR2 YFSETQ. Written as DNA, the CDR3 is TGCGCCAGCAGCTTGGAAACAGGGGTAGATTATGGCTACACCTTC. This gives the protein CASSLETGVDYGYTF. Full variable domain (missing parts from reference TRBV5-1 and TRBJ1-2): KAGVTQTPRYLIKTRGQQVTLSCSPISGHRSVSWYQQTPGQGLQFLFEYFSETQRNKGNFPGRFSGRQFSNSRSEMNVSTLELGDSALYLCASSLETGVDYGYTFGSGTRLTVV.

The rearrangement joins TRBV30 to TRBJ2-7; TRBD1 aligns across 8 bases. This CDR3 is 12 amino acids long. Germline trimming cut 5 bases from V and 2 bases from J; bases unmatched to any gene: 2. Germline CDR1 reads GTSNPN; CDR2 reads SVGIG (reference sequence). CDR3 DNA sequence: TGTGCCTGGGGGACAGGCACCTACGAGCAGTACTTC. Its translation is CAWGTGTYEQYF.

The chain recombines TRBV10-2 with TRBJ1-6, with 10 bases identical to TRBD1. The CDR3 covers 18 residues. Per the germline V gene, CDR1 is WSHSY and CDR2 is SAAADI. The ends lost 3 bases at V and 10 bases at J; junction bases unmatched: 15. In nucleotides, the CDR3 is TGCGCCAGCAGTGAATTGTACCGGGACAGGGGTTTAGGGTCACCCCTCCACTTT. Protein sequence: CASSELYRDRGLGSPLHF.

The V call is TRBV19, the J call TRBJ1-4; the D gene is possibly TRBD1 (6 bases). The V end lost 4 bases, the J end lost 3 bases, and 12 bases lay between the germline ends. The CDR3 spans 15 residues. CDR1 and CDR2 from the germline V gene are LNHDA and SQIVND (reference sequence). CDR3 DNA: TGTGCCAGTAGTACCCTCGGACAGCCTAATGAAAAACTGTTTTTT. Its protein is CASSTLGQPNEKLFF.

This chain links TRBV6-1 with TRBJ1-2, with 7 bases fitting TRBD1. This CDR3 spans 15 amino acids. Looked up from germline, CDR1 is MNHNS and CDR2 is SASEGT. The V gene end was trimmed by 5 bases and the J gene end by 8 bases; junction bases not matched to a gene: 14. CDR3 nucleotide sequence: TGTGCCAGCAGTTCCCCGACAGGGAGGACTTGGGGCTACACCTTC. Residues: CASSSPTGRTWGYTF.

A few counts support this clone. The chain employs TRBV6-1 and TRBJ1-2; TRBD1 might be the D (5 bases). Germline V gene sequence: CDR1 MNHNS, CDR2 SASEGT. V lost 2 bases, J lost 8 bases, and 12 bases lay in between. CDR3 length equals 13 residues. CDR3 sequence: CASSELDSRGYTF. CDR3 nucleotides: TGTGCCAGCAGTGAATTAGACAGTAGGGGCTACACCTTC.

A few counts support this clone. The chain has TRBV5-4 and TRBJ1-4; tentatively, D is TRBD1 (6 bases). Per germline, CDR1 SGHNT and CDR2 YYREEE (reference sequence). The CDR3 covers 14 residues. V lost 1 base and J 7 bases, leaving 11 bases between the germline ends. The CDR3 is CASSLSGDGEKLFF. The CDR3, as DNA: TGTGCCAGCAGCTTGTCAGGGGATGGTGAAAAACTGTTTTTT.

The chain uses TRBV5-4 and TRBJ2-5; TRBD1 matches at 8 bases. Germline CDR1 is SGHNT and CDR2 is YYREEE (reference sequence). V lost 3 bases to trimming and J lost 2 bases; unmatched junction nucleotides: 3. The CDR3 spans 14 residues. The DNA of the CDR3 is TGTGCCAGCAGCTCACAGGGGGTTCAAGAGACCCAGTACTTC. Amino acids: CASSSQGVQETQYF.

This clone has just one count. The genes are TRBV2 and TRBJ2-2; TRBD2 matches 9 bases. V was pared by 4 bases and J by 2 bases, with 8 bases of the junction left unmatched. CDR1 SNHLY and CDR2 FYNNEI come from the germline V gene. This CDR3 is 17 amino acids long. CDR3 DNA sequence: TGTGCCAGCAGTGGAGCGGGGGGAGACATTAACACCGGGGAGCTGTTTTTT. The encoded protein is CASSGAGGDINTGELFF. Variable domain in full (rest from reference TRBV2 and TRBJ2-2): EPEVTQTPSHQVTQMGQEVILRCVPISNHLYFYWYRQILGQKVEFLVSFYNNEISEKSEIFDDQFSVERPDGSNFTLKIRSTKLEDSAMYFCASSGAGGDINTGELFFGEGSRLTVL.

This chain uses TRBV7-9 with TRBJ2-7, with no clear D. The CDR3 covers 13 residues. V lost 5 bases and J 4 bases, leaving 12 bases between the germline ends. Looked up from germline, CDR1 is SEHNR and CDR2 is FQNEAQ (reference sequence). In DNA form, the CDR3 reads TGTGCCAGCAGCCCTCAAGACGGGTACGAGCAGTACTTC. Amino acid sequence: CASSPQDGYEQYF.

The V call is TRBV27, the J call TRBJ2-5, with 7 bases matching TRBD2. TRBJ2-7 explains the end of the DNA better; the J call may be wrong. CDR1 MNHEY and CDR2 SMNVEV come from the germline V gene (reference sequence). The CDR3 is 14 amino acids. The CDR3 spells CASSFGGRDYEQYF. For the CDR3, the DNA is TGTGCCAGCAGTTTTGGTGGGAGGGACTACGAGCAGTACTTC.

This clone has more than one count but fewer than ten. The chain joins TRBV19 to TRBJ1-5; D is unresolved. This CDR3 spans 13 amino acids. Trimming cost V 5 bases and J 7 bases, with 12 bases left between them. Germline values: CDR1 LNHDA, CDR2 SQIVND (reference sequence). In DNA form, the CDR3 reads TGTGCCAGTAGTCCCGAGGGAGTCCAGCCCCAGCATTTT. It encodes CASSPEGVQPQHF. The entire variable domain, with the rest obtained from reference TRBV19 and TRBJ1-5, is as follows: DGGITQSPKYLFRKEGQNVTLSCEQNLNHDAMYWYRQDPGQGLRLIYYSQIVNDFQKGDIAEGYSVSREKKESFPLTVTSAQKNPTAFYLCASSPEGVQPQHFGDGTRLSIL.

This rearrangement joins TRBV2 to TRBJ1-3; D is unclear. This CDR3 has 15 amino acids. The ends were cut back, 6 bases at V and 0 bases at J, with 12 bases in the middle. CDR1 and CDR2 from the germline V gene are SNHLY and FYNNEI. The CDR3 is CASRLHFSSGNTIYF. The CDR3 DNA reads as TGTGCCAGCAGACTACACTTTAGCTCTGGAAACACCATATATTTT.

The chain has TRBV6-1 and TRBJ1-1; maybe TRBD1 (6 bases). CDR1 MNHNS and CDR2 SASEGT come from the germline V gene. With 6 bases removed from V and 2 bases from J, the gap between germline ends came to 16 bases. This CDR3 is 15 amino acids long. CDR3 DNA: TGTGCCAGCAGCAGCAGGGGCCGTTTAAACACTGAAGCTTTCTTT. Translation: CASSSRGRLNTEAFF.

The V gene is TRBV28, the J gene TRBJ2-3; D might be TRBD2 (5 bases). Germline assignment: CDR1 MDHEN and CDR2 SYDVKM. Trimming took 2 bases from V and 4 from J, leaving 13 bases between them. The CDR3 runs 15 residues. The DNA of the CDR3 is TGTGCCAGCAGTTTAGGCCCCCGGGGTGCAGATACGCAGTATTTT. Its translation is CASSLGPRGADTQYF.

V gene TRBV9 combines with J gene TRBJ2-1; 8 nucleotides align to TRBD1. The V segment lost 2 bases and the J segment 5 bases; nucleotides outside the gene matches: 12. Germline V gives CDR1 SGDLS, CDR2 YYNGEE. This CDR3 has 17 amino acids. The DNA of the CDR3 is TGTGCCAGCAGCGTTGTCCCGGGACAGGCGGCTAACAATGAGCAGTTCTTC. It codes for CASSVVPGQAANNEQFF.

CDR3: CASSLLGDYGYTF. CDR3 nucleotides: TGCGCCAGCAGCTTGTTAGGGGACTATGGCTACACCTTC. The chain couples TRBV5-1 to TRBJ1-2, with D possibly being TRBD1 (5 bases). The CDR3 consists of 13 residues. Trimming took off 1 base at V and 3 bases at J, with 7 bases between the two ends. Germline CDR1 SGHRS, CDR2 YFSETQ.